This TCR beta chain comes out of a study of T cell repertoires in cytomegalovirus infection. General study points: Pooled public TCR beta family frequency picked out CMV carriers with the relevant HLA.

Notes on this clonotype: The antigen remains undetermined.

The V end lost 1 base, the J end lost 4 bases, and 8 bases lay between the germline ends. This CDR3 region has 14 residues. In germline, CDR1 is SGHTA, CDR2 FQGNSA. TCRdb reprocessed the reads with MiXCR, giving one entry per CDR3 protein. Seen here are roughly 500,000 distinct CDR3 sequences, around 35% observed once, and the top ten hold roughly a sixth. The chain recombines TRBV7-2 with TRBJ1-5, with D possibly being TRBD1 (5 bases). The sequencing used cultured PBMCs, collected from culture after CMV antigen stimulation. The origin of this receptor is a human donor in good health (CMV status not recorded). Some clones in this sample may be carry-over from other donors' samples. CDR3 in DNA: TGTGCCAGCAGCTTAGGACAGATGAATCAGCCCCAGCATTTT. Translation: CASSLGQMNQPQHF. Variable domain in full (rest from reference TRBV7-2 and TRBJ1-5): GAGVSQSPSNKVTEKGKDVELRCDPISGHTALYWYRQSLGQGLEFLIYFQGNSAPDKSGLPSDRFSAERTGGSVSTLTIQRTQQEDSAVYLCASSLGQMNQPQHFGDGTRLSIL.